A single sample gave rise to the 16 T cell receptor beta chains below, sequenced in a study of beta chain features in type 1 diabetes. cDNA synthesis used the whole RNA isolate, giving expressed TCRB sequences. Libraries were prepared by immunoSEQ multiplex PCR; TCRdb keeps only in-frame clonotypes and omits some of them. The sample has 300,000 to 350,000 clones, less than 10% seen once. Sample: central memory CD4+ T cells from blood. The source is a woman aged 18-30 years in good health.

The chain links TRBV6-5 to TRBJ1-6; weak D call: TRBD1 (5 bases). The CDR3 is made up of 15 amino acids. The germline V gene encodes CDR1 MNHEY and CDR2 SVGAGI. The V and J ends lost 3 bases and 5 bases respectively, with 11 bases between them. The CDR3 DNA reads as TGTGCCAGCAGTTATGGGACGGACAATAATTCACCCCTCCACTTT. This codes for CASSYGTDNNSPLHF.

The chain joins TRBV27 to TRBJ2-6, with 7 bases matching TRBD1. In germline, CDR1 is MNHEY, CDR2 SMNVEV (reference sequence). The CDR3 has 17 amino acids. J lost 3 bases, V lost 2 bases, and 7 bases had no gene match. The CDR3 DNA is TGTGCCAGCAGTTTACTAACAGGGGCGGATGGGGCCAACGTCCTGACTTTC. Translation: CASSLLTGADGANVLTF.

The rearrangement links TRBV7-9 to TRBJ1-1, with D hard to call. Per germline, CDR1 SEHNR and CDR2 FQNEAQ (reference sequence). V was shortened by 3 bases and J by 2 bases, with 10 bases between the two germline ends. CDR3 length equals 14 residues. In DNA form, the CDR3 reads TGTGCCAGCAGCTTCTTTATCCAAAACACTGAAGCTTTCTTT. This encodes CASSFFIQNTEAFF.

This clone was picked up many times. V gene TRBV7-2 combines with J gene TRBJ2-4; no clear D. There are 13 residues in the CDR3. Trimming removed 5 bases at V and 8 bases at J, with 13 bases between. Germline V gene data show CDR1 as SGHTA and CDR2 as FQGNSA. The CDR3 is CASSPQVVDIQYF. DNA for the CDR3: TGTGCCAGCAGCCCCCAGGTGGTGGACATTCAGTACTTC.

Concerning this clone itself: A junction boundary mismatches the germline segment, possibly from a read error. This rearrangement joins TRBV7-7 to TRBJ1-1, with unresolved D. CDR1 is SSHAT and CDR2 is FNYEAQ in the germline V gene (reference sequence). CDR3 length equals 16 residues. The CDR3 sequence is CASSLVARTIGPEAFF. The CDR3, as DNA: TGTGCTAGCAGCTTAGTAGCCCGAACCATAGGTCCTGAAGCTTTCTTT.

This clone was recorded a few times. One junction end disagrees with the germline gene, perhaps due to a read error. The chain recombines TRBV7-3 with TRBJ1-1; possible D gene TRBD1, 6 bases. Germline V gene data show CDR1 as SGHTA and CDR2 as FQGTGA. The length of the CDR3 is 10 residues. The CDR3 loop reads CNRDLIEAFF. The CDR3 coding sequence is TGCAACAGGGACCTAATTGAAGCTTTCTTT.

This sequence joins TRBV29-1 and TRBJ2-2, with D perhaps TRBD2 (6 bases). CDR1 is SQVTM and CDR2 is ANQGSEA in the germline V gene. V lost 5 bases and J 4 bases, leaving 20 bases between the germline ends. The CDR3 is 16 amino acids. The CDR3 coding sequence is TGCAGCGTTCTCTTCTATCTCGGGAGCGGCACCGGGGAGCTGTTTTTT. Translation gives CSVLFYLGSGTGELFF.

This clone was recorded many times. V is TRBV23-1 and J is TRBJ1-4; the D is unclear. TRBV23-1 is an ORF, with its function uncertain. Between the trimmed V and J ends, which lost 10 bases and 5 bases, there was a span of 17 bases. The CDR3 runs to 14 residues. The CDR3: CATNEAEKNEKLFF. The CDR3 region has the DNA TGCGCCACGAATGAGGCAGAGAAAAATGAAAAACTGTTTTTT.

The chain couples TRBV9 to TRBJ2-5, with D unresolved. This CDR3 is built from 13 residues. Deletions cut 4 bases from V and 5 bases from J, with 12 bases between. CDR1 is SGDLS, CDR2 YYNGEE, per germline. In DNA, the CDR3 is TGTGCCAGCAGCCCTCTCCCGGAGGAGACCCAGTACTTC. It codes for CASSPLPEETQYF. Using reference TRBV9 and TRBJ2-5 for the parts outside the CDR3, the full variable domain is DSGVTQTPKHLITATGQRVTLRCSPRSGDLSVYWYQQSLDQGLQFLIQYYNGEERAKGNILERFSAQQFPDLHSELNLSSLELGDSALYFCASSPLPEETQYFGPGTRLLVL.

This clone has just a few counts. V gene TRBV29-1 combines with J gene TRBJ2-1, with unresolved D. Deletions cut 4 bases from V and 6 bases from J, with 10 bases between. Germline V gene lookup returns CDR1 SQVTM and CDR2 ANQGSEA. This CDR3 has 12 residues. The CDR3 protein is CSVGATFNEQFF. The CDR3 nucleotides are TGCAGCGTTGGAGCGACTTTCAATGAGCAGTTCTTC.

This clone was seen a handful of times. CDR3 nucleotides: TGTGCCATCAGTAAGGACCGGGATCTCCGCCCCCAAGAGACCCAGTACTTC. Translation gives CAISKDRDLRPQETQYF. The gene calls are TRBV10-3 and TRBJ2-5; TRBD2 might be the D (5 bases). The CDR3 has 17 residues. Germline CDR1 ENHRY, CDR2 SYGVKD. Trimming left V 5 bases short and J 1 base short, with 20 bases between.

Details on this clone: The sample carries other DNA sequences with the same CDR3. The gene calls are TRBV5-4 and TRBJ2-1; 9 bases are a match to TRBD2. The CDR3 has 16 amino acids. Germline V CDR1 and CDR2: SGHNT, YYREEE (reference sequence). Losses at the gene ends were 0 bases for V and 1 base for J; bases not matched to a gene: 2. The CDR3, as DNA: TGTGCCAGCAGCTTGGGCGGGAGGGCATCCTACAATGAGCAGTTCTTC. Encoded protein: CASSLGGRASYNEQFF.

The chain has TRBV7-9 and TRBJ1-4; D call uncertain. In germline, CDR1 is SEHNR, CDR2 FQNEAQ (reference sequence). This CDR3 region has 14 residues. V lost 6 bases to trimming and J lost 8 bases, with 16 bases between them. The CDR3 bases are TGTGCCAGCAGAGTAGCCCCGTCGGGCGAAAAACTGTTTTTT. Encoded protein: CASRVAPSGEKLFF.

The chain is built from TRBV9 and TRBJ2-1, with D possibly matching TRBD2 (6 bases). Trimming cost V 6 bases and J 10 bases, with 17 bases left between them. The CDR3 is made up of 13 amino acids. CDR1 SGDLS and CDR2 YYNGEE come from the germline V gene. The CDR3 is CASNRETGAEQFF. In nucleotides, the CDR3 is TGTGCCAGCAATCGAGAAACGGGAGCGGAGCAGTTCTTC.

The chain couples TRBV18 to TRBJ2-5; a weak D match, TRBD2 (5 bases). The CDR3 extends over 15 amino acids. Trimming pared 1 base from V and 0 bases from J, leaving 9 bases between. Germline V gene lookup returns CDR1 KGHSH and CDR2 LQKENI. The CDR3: CASSPQRPDQETQYF. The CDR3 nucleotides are TGTGCCAGCTCACCACAGCGGCCGGACCAAGAGACCCAGTACTTC.

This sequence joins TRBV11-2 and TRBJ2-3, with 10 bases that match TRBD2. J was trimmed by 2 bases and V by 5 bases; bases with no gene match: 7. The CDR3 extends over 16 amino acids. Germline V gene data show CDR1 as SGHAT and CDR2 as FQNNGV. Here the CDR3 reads CASSIIAGGDTDTQYF. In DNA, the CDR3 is TGTGCCAGCAGCATAATAGCGGGAGGTGACACAGATACGCAGTATTTT.